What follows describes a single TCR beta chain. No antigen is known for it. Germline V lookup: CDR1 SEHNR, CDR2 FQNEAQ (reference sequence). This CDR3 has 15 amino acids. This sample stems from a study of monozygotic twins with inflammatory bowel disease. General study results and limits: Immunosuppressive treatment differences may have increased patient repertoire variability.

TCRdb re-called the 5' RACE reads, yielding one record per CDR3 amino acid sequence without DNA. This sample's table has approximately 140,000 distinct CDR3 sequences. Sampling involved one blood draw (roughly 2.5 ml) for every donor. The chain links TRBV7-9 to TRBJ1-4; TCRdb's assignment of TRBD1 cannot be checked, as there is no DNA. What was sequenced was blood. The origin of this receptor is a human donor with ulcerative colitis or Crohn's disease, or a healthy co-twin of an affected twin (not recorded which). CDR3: CASSRGQSPNEKLFF.